The entry below describes one TCR beta chain. This clonotype occurred a few times. Its cognate antigen has yet to be identified. Nothing much larger sits one base from this clone, and base qualities are not available. The sample is drawn from a study of T cells after yellow fever vaccination (dated by TCRdb to the late 2010s). Regarding the research as a whole: The SMART-Seq v4 Ultra Low Input RNA kit was used to prepare libraries from fractions with low cell numbers. To track T-cell clones before and after primary and booster YFV17D yellow fever vaccination, bulk TCR alpha and beta repertoires were sequenced longitudinally. The cohort comprised two healthy male donors, one aged 18 to 29 and one aged 30 to 40 years. Blood was collected at multiple timepoints before and after primary and secondary immunization, and bulk PBMC replicates and cell subsets were isolated.

TCRdb records Illumina NovaSeq 6000 as the sequencer. TCR cDNA was synthesized by 5'RACE template switching, which introduced a universal primer site and unique molecular identifiers. Priming of cDNA synthesis was performed from both the TCR alpha and TCR beta constant segments. Library amplification used two PCR steps, and the second PCR step added sample barcodes and sequencing adapters. Libraries were sequenced on Illumina HiSeq 2500 (2x100 bp) or NovaSeq (2x150 bp). The authors processed their data as follows. MIGEC was used to demultiplex reads and collapse the reads into UMI consensus sequences, and MiXCR was used for V(D)J alignment. Vaccine-responding clonotypes were identified with edgeR using replicate PBMC samples, with FDR below 0.01 and a log2 fold change above 5 up to day 15 being required. Each bulk clonotype was labeled CD4 or CD8 based on which sequenced repertoire, CD4 or CD8, contained the clonotype at higher abundance. The public reads were reprocessed in TCRdb via fastp at Q25 and MiXCR, keeping in-frame beta chains. Every CDR3 protein is listed once, alongside the most common genes and DNA of its rows. In this record, the V and J calls reflect TCRdb's handling and not the investigators' own analysis. The table for this sample lists roughly 350,000 distinct CDR3 sequences; about 4% of them were counted only once. About 22% of the sample rests with the top ten.

The label giving this sample's treatment or condition can be read as: live attenuated yellow fever vaccine strain. Two biological replicates of bulk PBMCs were collected at each blood-draw timepoint. PBMCs were isolated from peripheral blood using a standard Ficoll-Paque protocol. TriZol was used to extract RNA from bulk PBMCs, CD4 and CD8 fractions, and dextramer-positive and dextramer-negative fractions. The full study reports these points: A small fraction of clonotypes appeared in both the CD4 and CD8 compartments, likely as a result of convergent recombination. Most clones expanded after primary vaccination were re-detected after the booster (just under 97% of CD4 and 88% of CD8), suggesting broad memory maintenance. Compared with the primary T-cell response, the secondary T-cell response was faster but weaker, reaching its peak on day 5 rather than on day 15. Because only two donors were included in the study, the extent to which the findings can be generalized is limited. FACS-sorted repertoires could contain abundant contaminating clonotypes from the bulk population, so computational filtering was required.

The sample was PBMCs, taken 5 days after the yellow fever booster vaccination. This TCR derives from a young man who received the YFV17D yellow fever vaccine.

The CDR3 region: CASSFIQGAGTEAFF. The DNA is TGTGCCAGCAGCTTCATACAGGGGGCGGGCACTGAAGCTTTCTTT. In this chain, TRBV7-9 is recombined with TRBJ1-1; 9 junctional bases match TRBD1. The CDR3 spans 15 residues, from the cysteine through the phenylalanine. This entry keeps only the CDR3 DNA: 45 bases, framed from base 1. CDR1 and CDR2 were assigned from the germline V gene (reference sequence) as SEHNR and FQNEAQ. V and J are trimmed by 3 bases and 4 bases, and the gene matches miss 6 bases of the junction.